A single TCR beta chain is shown here with its context. In the original analysis: For nucleated cells, counts were estimated from reference gene primer amplification. Profiling relied on immunoSEQ multiplex PCR, and the TCRdb table lists in-frame clones only, not all of them. For V, J and clone size, that table is used; D and trimming come from the DNA. The sample has fewer than 200,000 clones, 82% seen once. The entry originates in a study of blood T cell repertoires in COVID-19. Whole-study context: COVID-19 samples collected from the United States, Italy and Spain covered acute and convalescent phases. T cells, B-cell-depleted T cells, or PBMCs provided the cDNA or gDNA that served as material.

CDR1 and CDR2 from the germline V gene are SNHLY and FYNNEI. The CDR3 is 15 residues long. J gave up 3 bases and V 5 bases, and 6 bases lay outside the gene matches. The chain joins TRBV2 to TRBJ2-7; 11 bases fit TRBD2. The TCR comes from an older woman with COVID-19, enrolled during active disease. Sequencing was done on a sample of peripheral blood. This chain's CDR3 is CASSLGTSGSYEQYF. In nucleotides, the CDR3 is TGTGCCAGCAGTCTGGGCACTAGCGGGAGCTACGAGCAGTACTTC.